This TCR beta chain was sequenced for a study of cytomegalovirus exposure and HLA in healthy donors. Whole-study results and caveats: Later analysis showed TCR association rates varying by HLA locus, highest for DRB1 and lowest for HLA-C. Productive status was seen about 87% or about 30% of the time for most TCR beta V segments in an earlier analysis. Cytomegalovirus-associated TCR beta chains were listed, numbering more than 150. What was likely a sequencing artifact was a cluster of highly shared sequence variants.

About this clone: Its antigen is currently unknown.

Use of 60 Vbeta and 13 Jbeta primers characterized the PCR. This table comes from immunoSEQ multiplex PCR, and its TCRdb copy is limited to in-frame clones, with some not included. This table holds 180,000 or so clones, roughly 75% found once. The J segment lost 0 bases and the V segment lost 4 bases, leaving 5 bases of the junction unmatched. The CDR3 covers 16 residues. Germline CDR1 is MNHNS and CDR2 is SASEGT. Sequencing used PBMCs. This clonotype was obtained from a woman aged 40 to 50 in good health and CMV-seropositive. The chain carries TRBV6-1 and TRBJ1-2, with 10 positions matching TRBD1. CDR3 region: CASSVRDRGANYGYTF. DNA for the CDR3: TGTGCCAGCAGTGTAAGGGACAGGGGAGCTAACTATGGCTACACCTTC.